Listed below are T cell receptor beta chains from one sample, sequenced in a study of blood T cells in healthy people across ages. Each CDR3 protein gets one entry after TCRdb re-called the 5' RACE reads with MiXCR. The data show over 450,000 distinct CDR3 sequences, with around 24% seen just once and less than 9% held by the top ten. These data were also filed under a second study, of T cells of mothers and their children.

Material for sequencing was blood. The source is a boy aged 5-17 years in good health. Both conserved end residues are part of each CDR3. The order of the fields is clone size, D gene, V gene, J gene, CDR3 DNA, CDR3 protein. D genes are given only for firm matches. Expanded clones get a size class; other rows say once, few or many, or leave the size out.

size: .
D: TRBD1
V: TRBV7-9
J: TRBJ2-7
DNA: TGTGCCAGCAGCTTAGCGCTAATTCGGGACAGGGGCGACGAGCAGTACTTC
CDR3: CASSLALIRDRGDEQYF

size: .
D: TRBD1
V: TRBV28
J: TRBJ2-1
DNA: TGTGCCAGCAGTCCTAGGGGGCTCGGGAATCCGGAGCAGTTCTTC
CDR3: CASSPRGLGNPEQFF

size: .
D: TRBD2
V: TRBV7-9
J: TRBJ2-7
DNA: TGTGCCAGCAGCTCCACCTCACTAGCGGGAGAGGGAGAGCAGTACTTC
CDR3: CASSSTSLAGEGEQYF

size: .
D: TRBD2
V: TRBV18
J: TRBJ2-7
DNA: TGTGCCAGCTCACCGACTAGCGCTACCTACGAGCAGTACTTC
CDR3: CASSPTSATYEQYF

size: few
D: .
V: TRBV4-3
J: TRBJ1-2
DNA: TGCGCCAGCAGCTCCACCCGGGAGACAGGCTGGGGCCCAGCTAACTATGGCTACACCTTC
CDR3: CASSSTRETGWGPANYGYTF

size: few
D: .
V: TRBV6-5
J: TRBJ1-4
DNA: TGTGCCAGCAGTTTGTGGGCAACTAATGAAAAACTGTTTTTT
CDR3: CASSLWATNEKLFF

size: .
D: .
V: TRBV6-1
J: TRBJ1-3
DNA: TGTGCCAGCAGCGCCCTCCTCAAAAGGGGCCTCGGAAACACCATATATTTT
CDR3: CASSALLKRGLGNTIYF

size: .
D: .
V: TRBV20-1
J: TRBJ2-7
DNA: TGCAGTGCTAGCGGTTGGGCTAGCGAGTCCTACGAGCAGTACTTC
CDR3: CSASGWASESYEQYF

size: .
D: .
V: TRBV5-4
J: TRBJ2-2
DNA: TGTGCCAGCAGCTTGACTCACAGCGACACCGGGGAGCTGTTTTTT
CDR3: CASSLTHSDTGELFF

size: .
D: .
V: TRBV7-2
J: TRBJ2-2
DNA: TGTGCCAGCAGGCGAGTCGTCGGGGACACCGGGGAGCTGTTTTTT
CDR3: CASRRVVGDTGELFF

size: .
D: .
V: TRBV5-6
J: TRBJ2-3
DNA: TGTGCCAGCAGCTCCCGGGGGGCTACCCCAGATACGCAGTATTTT
CDR3: CASSSRGATPDTQYF

size: .
D: TRBD1
V: TRBV4-3
J: TRBJ2-1
DNA: TGCGCCAGCAGCCAACACCCGGGACAGGGATACAATGAGCAGTTCTTC
CDR3: CASSQHPGQGYNEQFF

size: .
D: TRBD2
V: TRBV6-4
J: TRBJ2-3
DNA: TGTGCCAGCAGGCCTAGCGGGGCGGATACGCAGTATTTT
CDR3: CASRPSGADTQYF

size: .
D: .
V: TRBV6-5
J: TRBJ2-5
DNA: TGTGCCAGCAGTTACTCAGGGGCCCCCCAAGAGACCCAGTACTTC
CDR3: CASSYSGAPQETQYF

size: .
D: TRBD2
V: TRBV6-5
J: TRBJ2-3
DNA: TGTGCCAGCAGTCCACAGACTAGCGGGGGCACAGATACGCAGTATTTT
CDR3: CASSPQTSGGTDTQYF

size: .
D: .
V: TRBV4-1
J: TRBJ2-7
DNA: TGCGCCAGCAGCCTCGTACCGGGGAACTACGAGCAGTACTTC
CDR3: CASSLVPGNYEQYF

size: .
D: .
V: TRBV25-1
J: TRBJ2-4
DNA: TGTGCCAGCAGTGCTCTAAACATTCAGTACTTC
CDR3: CASSALNIQYF

size: .
D: .
V: TRBV5-6
J: TRBJ2-5
DNA: TGTGCCAGCAGCTGGGGCGGGGGCGATGGGACCCAGTACTTC
CDR3: CASSWGGGDGTQYF

size: .
D: .
V: TRBV5-1
J: TRBJ2-7
DNA: TGCGCCAGCAGCTTGAGGCAGGACCCCTACGAGCAGTACTTC
CDR3: CASSLRQDPYEQYF

size: few
D: TRBD2
V: TRBV7-8
J: TRBJ2-1
DNA: TGTGCCAGCAGCCCACTAGCGGGGGGGCTAAAGTATCTAGCCTACAATGAGCAGTTCTTC
CDR3: CASSPLAGGLKYLAYNEQFF

size: .
D: TRBD1
V: TRBV12-3/TRBV12-4
J: TRBJ1-1
DNA: TGTGCCAGCAGTTTAGGGGTCCCAGGGGGGGAAGCTTTCTTT
CDR3: CASSLGVPGGEAFF

size: few
D: .
V: TRBV27
J: TRBJ1-3
DNA: TGTGCCAGCAGTTTATTTTTAGGTCTAAACACCATATATTTT
CDR3: CASSLFLGLNTIYF

size: few
D: .
V: TRBV6-1
J: TRBJ2-1
DNA: TGTGCCAGCAGTGAATTGCAGGTCCGGGCCAATGAGCAGTTCTTC
CDR3: CASSELQVRANEQFF

size: few
D: TRBD2
V: TRBV14
J: TRBJ2-1
DNA: TGTGCCAGCAGCCACCGGGACTACTACAATGAGCAGTTCTTC
CDR3: CASSHRDYYNEQFF